This TCR beta chain was sequenced in a study of blood T cell repertoires in COVID-19. Study background: Both acute and convalescent COVID-19 samples were obtained from the United States, Italy and Spain.

The authors' processing: Reference gene primers were amplified, and this amplification served to estimate nucleated cell counts. TCRdb's copy holds only in-frame clones and misses some; the assay was immunoSEQ multiplex PCR. V, J and clone size derive from that table, while D and trimming were established from the DNA sequence. The data contain 300,000 to 400,000 clones, about 89% of them singletons. The Seattle patients, enrolled during active infection, were followed longitudinally. Germline loops: CDR1 MNHNS, CDR2 SASEGT. This CDR3 region has 17 residues. The V end lost 0 bases, the J end lost 3 bases, and 15 bases lay between the germline ends.

The chain employs TRBV6-1 and TRBJ1-5, with a weak D call TRBD1 (6 bases). This clonotype was obtained from a woman in her sixties with COVID-19, enrolled during active disease. The specimen was peripheral blood. The CDR3 sequence is CASSEAGGRAPNQPQHF. The CDR3 DNA sequence: TGTGCCAGCAGTGAAGCCGGGGGGCGCGCCCCCAATCAGCCCCAGCATTTT.